This T cell receptor (beta chain) stems from a study of tumor-infiltrating lymphocytes in primary liver carcinoma. The study's findings and limits: Bulk unsorted samples prevented comparison of CD4+ and CD8+ repertoires.

Alongside blood RNA obtained from unsorted whole blood, germline DNA was also extracted. Note on this clonotype: The target antigen is unknown. Possible read error: a much larger clone is one base away.

The length of the CDR3 is 13 residues. CDR1 and CDR2 from the germline V gene are MNHNS and SASEGT. TCR beta cDNA was reverse-transcribed from around 0.55 ug of total RNA. The reaction used a constant-region primer and ProtoScript II reverse transcriptase. ARM-PCR, slightly modified, supplied the TCR beta libraries through three nested multiplex PCR rounds. Amplification in the first two PCR rounds was performed using TRBV1-TRBV30 forward primers and a C-beta reverse primer for around 11 cycles each. One entry per CDR3 protein results from TCRdb running MiXCR on the multiplex PCR reads. The table has approximately 300,000 distinct CDR3 sequences, 60% to 80% seen once.

This TCR was recovered from a man aged 40-55 years with primary liver carcinoma and hepatitis B virus infection. The specimen was peripheral blood. The genes are TRBV6-1 and TRBJ2-3, with a weak D call TRBD2 (5 bases). CDR3 loop: CASSGEGGGTRYF. The CDR3 bases are TGTGCCAGCAGTGGAGAAGGAGGTGGTACGCGGTATTTT.